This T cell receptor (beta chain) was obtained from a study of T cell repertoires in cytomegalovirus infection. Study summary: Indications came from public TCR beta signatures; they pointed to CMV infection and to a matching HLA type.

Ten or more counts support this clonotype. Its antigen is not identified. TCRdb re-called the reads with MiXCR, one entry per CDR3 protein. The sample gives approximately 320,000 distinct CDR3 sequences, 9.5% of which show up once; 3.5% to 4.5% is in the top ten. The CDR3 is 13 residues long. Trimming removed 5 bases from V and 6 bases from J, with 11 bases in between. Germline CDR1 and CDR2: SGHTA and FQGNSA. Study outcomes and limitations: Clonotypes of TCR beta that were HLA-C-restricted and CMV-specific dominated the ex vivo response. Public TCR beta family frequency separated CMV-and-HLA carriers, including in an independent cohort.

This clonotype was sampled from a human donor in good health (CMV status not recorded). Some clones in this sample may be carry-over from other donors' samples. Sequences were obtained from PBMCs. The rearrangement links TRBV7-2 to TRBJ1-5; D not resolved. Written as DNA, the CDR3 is TGTGCCAGCAGCCCCACATACTTTCAGCCCCAGCATTTT. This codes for CASSPTYFQPQHF.